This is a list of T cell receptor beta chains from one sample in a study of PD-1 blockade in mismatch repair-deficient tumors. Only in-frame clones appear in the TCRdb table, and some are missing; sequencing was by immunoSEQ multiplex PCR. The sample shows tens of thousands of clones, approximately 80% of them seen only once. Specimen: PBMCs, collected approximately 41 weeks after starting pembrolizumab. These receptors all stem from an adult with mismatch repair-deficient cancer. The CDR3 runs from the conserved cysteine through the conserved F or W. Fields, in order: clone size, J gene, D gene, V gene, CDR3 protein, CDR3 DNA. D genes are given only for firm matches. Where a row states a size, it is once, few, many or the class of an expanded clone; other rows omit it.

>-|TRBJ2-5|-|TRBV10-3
CAISGRQEETQYF
TGTGCCATCAGCGGACGACAGGAAGAGACCCAGTACTTC
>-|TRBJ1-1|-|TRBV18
CASSRPGSHEAFF
TGTGCCAGCTCACGCCCCGGGAGTCATGAAGCTTTCTTT
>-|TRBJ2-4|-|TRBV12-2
CASRMGDYKNIQYF
TGTGCAAGTCGCATGGGGGACTATAAAAACATTCAGTACTTC
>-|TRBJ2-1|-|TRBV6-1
CASRIRDYNEQFF
TGTGCCAGCAGGATCCGGGACTACAATGAGCAGTTCTTC
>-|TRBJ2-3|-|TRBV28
CASSPVSGVGTDTQYF
TGTGCCAGCAGTCCTGTCTCGGGAGTCGGAACAGATACGCAGTATTTT
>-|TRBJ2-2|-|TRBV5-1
CASSRGRTEPNTGELFF
TGCGCCAGCAGCAGGGGTCGGACGGAGCCGAACACCGGGGAGCTGTTTTTT
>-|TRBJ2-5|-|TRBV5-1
CASKMEETQYF
TGCGCCAGCAAGATGGAGGAGACCCAGTACTTC
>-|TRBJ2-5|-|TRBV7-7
CASSLDGEETQYF
TGTGCCAGCAGCTTGGACGGGGAAGAGACCCAGTACTTC
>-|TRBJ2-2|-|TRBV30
CAWSVKGLAGGELFF
TGTGCCTGGAGTGTTAAGGGTCTAGCTGGCGGGGAGCTGTTTTTT
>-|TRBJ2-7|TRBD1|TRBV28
CASSEPGQGAREQYF
TGTGCCAGCAGTGAACCGGGACAGGGGGCGCGGGAGCAGTACTTC
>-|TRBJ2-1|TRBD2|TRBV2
CASSGVAGYNEQFF
TGTGCCAGCAGTGGCGTAGCGGGCTACAATGAGCAGTTCTTC
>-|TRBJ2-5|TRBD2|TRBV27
CASRTSGRSETQYF
TGTGCCAGCAGGACTAGCGGGAGAAGCGAGACCCAGTACTTC
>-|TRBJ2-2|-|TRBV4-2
CASSQDQNTGELFF
TGTGCCAGCAGCCAAGATCAAAACACCGGGGAGCTGTTTTTT
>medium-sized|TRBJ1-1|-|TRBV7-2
CASSTRHGNTEAFF
TGTGCCAGCAGCACCCGACACGGAAACACTGAAGCTTTCTTT
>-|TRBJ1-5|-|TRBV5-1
CASSLDWGGNQPQHF
TGCGCCAGCAGCTTGGATTGGGGGGGCAATCAGCCCCAGCATTTT
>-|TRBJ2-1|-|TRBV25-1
CASSEWGRRVEHGEQFF
TGTGCCAGCAGTGAATGGGGGAGGCGGGTTGAGCACGGTGAGCAGTTCTTC
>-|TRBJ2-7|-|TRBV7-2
CASRYRQANSYEQYF
TGTGCCAGCAGATATCGGCAGGCGAACTCCTACGAGCAGTACTTC
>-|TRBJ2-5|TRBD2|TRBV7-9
CASSQTSGPPQETQYF
TGTGCCAGCAGCCAGACTAGCGGGCCCCCCCAAGAGACCCAGTACTTC
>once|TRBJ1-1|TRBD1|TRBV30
CALKRQGAGFTEAFF
TGTGCCTTGAAAAGACAGGGGGCAGGATTCACTGAAGCTTTCTTT
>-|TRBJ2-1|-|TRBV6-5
CASSSGNEQFF
TGTGCCAGCAGTTCAGGCAATGAGCAGTTCTTC
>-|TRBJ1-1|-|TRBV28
CASRDWAPNTEAFF
TGTGCCAGCCGCGATTGGGCCCCAAACACTGAAGCTTTCTTT
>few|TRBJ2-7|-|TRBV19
CASSIGSGVNFYEQYF
TGTGCCAGTAGTATAGGTTCGGGAGTGAATTTCTACGAGCAGTACTTC